The rows below give T cell receptor beta chains drawn from one sample of a study of cytomegalovirus exposure and HLA in healthy donors. This table comes from immunoSEQ multiplex PCR, and its TCRdb copy is limited to in-frame clones, with some not included. The table includes some 140,000 clones, approximately 87% detected once. The sample taken for sequencing was PBMCs. These receptors all stem from a man between 18 and 35 years old in good health and CMV-seronegative. Both conserved end residues are trimmed from each CDR3. The D gene is left open where the match is weak.

V	D	J	CDR3
TRBV13	.	TRBJ2-4	ASSNLSEGDIQY
TRBV14	.	TRBJ2-2	ASSQGLPAAGTKKRNGAGELF
TRBV5-4	.	TRBJ1-2	ASSLGDGGYT
TRBV5-1	.	TRBJ2-3	ASSLQTDTQY
TRBV6-6	TRBD1	TRBJ2-7	ASSYSQGASNEQY
TRBV7-9	TRBD2	TRBJ2-5	ASRPELGLAEGKRTQY
TRBV11-2	.	TRBJ2-4	ASSSGGAKNIQY
TRBV7-6	TRBD2	TRBJ2-1	ASSNDPSGGTSSYNEQF
TRBV4-2	TRBD2	TRBJ2-5	ASSQDYSGGSETQY
TRBV4-3	TRBD1	TRBJ2-5	ASSPGGTGGWETQY
TRBV5-1	TRBD1	TRBJ2-7	ASRADGYRGGSYEQY
TRBV19	TRBD2	TRBJ2-1	ASSPRGLAGTKDEQF
TRBV5-1	TRBD1	TRBJ1-3	ASRRTGTGEAGNTIY
TRBV29-1	TRBD2	TRBJ2-1	SVVHLRGAYNEQF
TRBV19	.	TRBJ1-6	ATKVLEPNSPLH
TRBV10-3	.	TRBJ2-5	AISEGKGLKGETQY
TRBV13	.	TRBJ2-2	ASSPDRSNTGELF
TRBV6-1	.	TRBJ2-7	ASTYASEQY
TRBV6-5	.	TRBJ2-1	ASYGNNEQF
TRBV6-5	TRBD2	TRBJ2-1	ASSAGGRGPEQF
TRBV27	TRBD2	TRBJ2-3	ASSPGLASRDTQY
TRBV7-2	.	TRBJ1-2	ASSLAWDLTNYGYT
TRBV18	.	TRBJ2-5	ASSPPQGQETQY
TRBV10-2	TRBD2	TRBJ2-3	ASKPSGSITDTQY
TRBV11-3	TRBD1	TRBJ1-1	ASSSQGDTEAF
TRBV7-2	.	TRBJ1-2	ASSEQGTGNGYT